Following are 3 T cell receptor beta chains from one sample sequenced in a study of human T cells and chemical hapten exposure. Time point defined: patch test 2, 6 weeks after DPC sensitization. Treatment: therapeutic diphenylcyclopropenone sensitization with weekly scalp DPC. TCRdb re-analysed the RACE reads in MiXCR, keeping a single row per CDR3 protein. The repertoire holds under 75,000 distinct CDR3 sequences, with over 6.5% as singletons. The source material was whole blood, sampled in connection with sensitization to the hapten diphenylcyclopropenone (DPC). Source of these receptors: a woman aged 45-65 years with alopecia areata. Some clones in this sample may be carry-over from other donors' samples.

This clonotype was picked up a small number of times. The V call is TRBV9, the J call TRBJ1-4, with D uncertain. Germline CDR1 SGDLS, CDR2 YYNGEE. V lost 6 bases and J 0 bases, leaving 9 bases between the germline ends. CDR3 length equals 14 residues. The CDR3 sequence is CASTLEATNEKLFF. For the CDR3, the DNA is TGTGCCAGCACCCTAGAGGCAACTAATGAAAAACTGTTTTTT.

The sample holds many counts of this clonotype. The genes are TRBV27 and TRBJ1-2; 7 bases map to TRBD1. CDR1 and CDR2 (germline): MNHEY, SMNVEV (reference sequence). CDR3 length: 16 amino acids. J lost 4 bases, V lost 6 bases, and 14 bases had no gene match. CDR3 loop: CASRESSGGSSYGYTF. The CDR3 DNA reads as TGTGCCAGCAGAGAATCGTCAGGGGGTTCCTCCTATGGCTACACCTTC.

In this sample, this clonotype turned up a few times. The CDR3 spells CAIGGTSDTQYF. DNA for the CDR3: TGTGCCATCGGGGGGACCTCGGATACGCAGTATTTT. This sequence joins TRBV10-3 and TRBJ2-3; TRBD2 might be the D (6 bases). CDR3 length equals 12 residues. CDR1 is ENHRY, CDR2 SYGVKD, per germline. The ends were cut back, 8 bases at V and 6 bases at J, with 12 bases in the middle.